This TCR beta chain was identified during a study of T cell responses to AZD1222 COVID-19 vaccine (dated by TCRdb to about 2021). For context, the study as a whole: A total of around 240 trial participants underwent TCR sequencing, of whom under 220 had received two doses of AZD1222 and approximately 25 had received two doses of the MenACWY control vaccine. Trial participants were enrolled by age into 18-55, 56-69 and 70-plus year subgroups, with 148, 28 and 57 TCR-sequenced participants respectively.

As for this clone: Its antigen target is currently unknown. One base away there is no much larger clone; base qualities are not given.

Per the publication, the time point label means: about 28 days (+/-7) after the second vaccine dose. Because spike-specific TCR depth and breadth did not differ between the two schedules, AZD1222 recipients who got a second dose at roughly 4 weeks were pooled with those who got a second dose at roughly 12 weeks. Vaccinee samples came from UK trials COV001 and COV002, including a single-blind randomized controlled phase 2/3 trial of AZD1222 (ChAdOx1 nCoV-19) in healthy adults. For TCRbeta chain sequencing, PBMC samples from trial participants were taken at day 0 and at day 28 after the second dose. The CDR3 regions of human TCRbeta chains were analyzed by immunosequencing. In the original analysis: TCRs in the repertoires were matched against a reference library of SARS-CoV-2-specific TCRs that had been generated with the MIRA antigen-specificity platform. Breadth meant the fraction of unique TCRs that were SARS-CoV-2-associated, whereas depth meant the fraction of total T cells that were SARS-CoV-2-associated. Using the MIRA data, each spike-specific TCR was mapped to the spike region that the TCR reacts to and placed in a CD4 or CD8 class. Log10-transformed breadth and depth values were compared by one-way ANOVA with Sidak's multiple comparisons tests. TCRdb took this table from immuneACCESS and kept in-frame rearrangements with V and J called. Such tables lack part of the clones; where checked against another copy, unresolved V genes explain under half of the gap, and the rest is unexplained. V and J calls and clone size follow that table, whereas D and trimming were derived from the DNA. In all, the sample holds about 82,000 clones, and 83% of those were seen once. About 1.3% of the sample is in the top ten clones.

On the study overall, not on this receptor specifically: Participants were mostly white British, with more females than males. The authors suggested clonal diversity may have been underestimated. Conclusions about previously exposed vaccinees were limited because only 6 or 7 AZD1222 recipients were SARS-CoV-2 seropositive at baseline. A significant rise in spike-specific TCR breadth and depth was observed after two AZD1222 doses relative to day 0 and relative to MenACWY recipients. The whole spike protein was spanned by vaccine-associated CD4 TCRs, and dominant responses were seen in regions 160-218 and 743-854. Reportedly, almost half of the unique spike-specific TCRs recognized epitopes lying outside the regions that are mutated in the B.1.351 and B.1.1.7 variants. In the small 56-69-year group, the increase in depth fell short of significance, most likely because of low power. Because no day 14 peak-response samples were available, the repertoires could be characterized only after the peak T cell response.

The material sequenced was peripheral blood, taken 28 days after the second AZD1222 dose. The source is an adult who received the AZD1222 COVID-19 vaccine.

This receptor carries the CDR3 CASSLGDKAGELFF. The DNA reads as follows: TGCGCCAGCAGCTTGGGGGACAAAGCCGGGGAGCTGTTTTTT. The chain joins TRBV5-1 to TRBJ2-2; TRBD1 could be the D gene, as 6 bases match. Deletion took 0 bases off V and 6 bases off J, with a span of 9 bases between the germline ends. CDR1 and CDR2 are drawn from the germline V gene: SGHRS, YFSETQ. The cysteine opens and the phenylalanine closes a CDR3 of 14 amino acids. Here the CDR3 DNA is all that survives: 42 bases in frame from base 1.